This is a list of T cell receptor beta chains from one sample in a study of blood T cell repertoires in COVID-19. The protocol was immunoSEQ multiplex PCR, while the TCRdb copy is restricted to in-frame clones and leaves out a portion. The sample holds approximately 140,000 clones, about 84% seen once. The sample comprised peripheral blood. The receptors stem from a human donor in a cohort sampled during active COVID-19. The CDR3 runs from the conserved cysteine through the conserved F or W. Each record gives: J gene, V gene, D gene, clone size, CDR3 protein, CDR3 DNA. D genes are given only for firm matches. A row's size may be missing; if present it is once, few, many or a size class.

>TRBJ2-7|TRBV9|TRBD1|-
CASSVGIGAGGEIYEQYF
TGTGCCAGCAGCGTAGGAATCGGGGCAGGGGGCGAAATCTACGAGCAGTACTTC
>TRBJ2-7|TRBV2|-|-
CATRGINYEQYF
TGTGCCACCCGGGGAATAAACTACGAGCAGTACTTC
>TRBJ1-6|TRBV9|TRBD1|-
CASSFGQGGINSPLHF
TGTGCCAGCAGCTTCGGACAGGGAGGAATTAATTCACCCCTCCACTTT
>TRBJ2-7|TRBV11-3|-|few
CASSPEGAYEQYF
TGTGCCAGCAGCCCAGAGGGGGCCTACGAGCAGTACTTC
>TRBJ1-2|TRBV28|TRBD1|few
CASSFGGQVGWGGYTF
TGTGCCAGCAGTTTCGGGGGACAGGTCGGGTGGGGCGGCTACACCTTC
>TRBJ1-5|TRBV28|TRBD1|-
CASKRQGVNNQPQHF
TGTGCCAGCAAACGGCAGGGGGTGAACAATCAGCCCCAGCATTTT
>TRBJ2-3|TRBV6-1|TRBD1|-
CASSGKAGGLGDTQYF
TGTGCCAGCAGTGGTAAGGCAGGGGGCCTCGGAGATACGCAGTATTTT
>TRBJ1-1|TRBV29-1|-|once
CSATIGGGHHTEAFF
TGCAGCGCGACGATCGGGGGGGGACACCACACTGAAGCTTTCTTT
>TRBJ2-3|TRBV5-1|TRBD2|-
CASSRAGSGTDTQYF
TGCGCCAGCAGCCGAGCGGGGTCGGGCACAGATACGCAGTATTTT
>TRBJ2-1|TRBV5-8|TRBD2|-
CASSLIAGGPRQFF
TGTGCCAGCAGCTTGATTGCGGGGGGGCCTAGGCAGTTCTTC
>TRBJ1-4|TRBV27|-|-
CASRGRINEKLFF
TGTGCCAGCAGGGGGCGGATAAATGAAAAACTGTTTTTT
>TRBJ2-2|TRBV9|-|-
CASRQANTGELFF
TGTGCCAGCAGGCAGGCGAACACCGGGGAGCTGTTTTTT
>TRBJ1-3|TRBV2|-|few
CASSEGRASGNTIYF
TGTGCCAGCAGTGAAGGCAGGGCCTCTGGAAACACCATATATTTT
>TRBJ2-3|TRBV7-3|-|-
CASSLRGVGDTQYF
TGTGCCAGCAGCTTAAGGGGAGTCGGAGATACGCAGTATTTT
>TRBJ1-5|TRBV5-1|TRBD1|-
CASSLSDRANQPQHF
TGCGCCAGCAGCTTGTCGGACAGGGCTAATCAGCCCCAGCATTTT
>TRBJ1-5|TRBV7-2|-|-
CASSLRHNSQPQHF
TGTGCCAGCAGCTTACGACATAACAGTCAGCCCCAGCATTTT
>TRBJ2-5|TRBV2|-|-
CASSDSQYF
TGTGCCAGCAGTGACAGCCAGTACTTC
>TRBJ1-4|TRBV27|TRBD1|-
CASSPRDRREKLFF
TGTGCCAGCAGTCCGCGGGACAGACGTGAAAAACTGTTTTTT
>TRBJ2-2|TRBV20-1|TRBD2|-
CSASKASGGAGTGELFF
TGCAGTGCTAGTAAGGCTAGCGGGGGGGCTGGCACCGGGGAGCTGTTTTTT
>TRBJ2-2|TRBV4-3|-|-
CASSQEAGMGGGPRELFF
TGCGCCAGCAGCCAAGAGGCCGGGATGGGAGGGGGGCCTAGGGAGCTGTTTTTT
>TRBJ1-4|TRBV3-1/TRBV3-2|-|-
CASSQEHSNEKLFF
TGTGCCAGCAGCCAAGAACACAGTAATGAAAAACTGTTTTTT
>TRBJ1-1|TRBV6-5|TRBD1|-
CASSYPGGGTEAFF
TGTGCCAGCAGTTACCCAGGGGGCGGCACTGAAGCTTTCTTT
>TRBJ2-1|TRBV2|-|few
CASSEAAGVGGEQFF
TGTGCCAGCAGTGAAGCGGCAGGGGTGGGTGGTGAGCAGTTCTTC
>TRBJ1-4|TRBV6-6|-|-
CASSRDNTNEKLFF
TGTGCCAGCAGTAGGGACAATACTAATGAAAAACTGTTTTTT
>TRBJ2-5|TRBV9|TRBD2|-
CASSVLSGGLQETQYF
TGTGCCAGCAGCGTGTTAAGCGGGGGACTCCAAGAGACCCAGTACTTC
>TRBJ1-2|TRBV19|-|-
CASGSPGWGYTF
TGTGCCAGCGGATCTCCAGGGTGGGGCTACACCTTC
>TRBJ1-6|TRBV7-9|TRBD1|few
CASTDTRDRGGVPYNSPLHF
TGTGCCAGCACCGACACCCGGGACAGGGGTGGTGTGCCCTATAATTCACCCCTCCACTTT
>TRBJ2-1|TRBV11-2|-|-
CASSLGHRSNEQFF
TGTGCCAGCAGCTTAGGACACCGTAGCAATGAGCAGTTCTTC
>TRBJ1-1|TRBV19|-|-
CASSGGENTEAFF
TGTGCCAGTAGCGGGGGAGAGAACACTGAAGCTTTCTTT
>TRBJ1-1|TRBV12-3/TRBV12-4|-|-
CASSFWELEAFF
TGTGCCAGCAGTTTTTGGGAGCTTGAAGCTTTCTTT
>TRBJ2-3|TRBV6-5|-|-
CASNQISTDTQYF
TGTGCCAGCAACCAGATAAGCACAGATACGCAGTATTTT
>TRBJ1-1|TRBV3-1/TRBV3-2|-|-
CASRLGTGENTEAFF
TGTGCCAGCAGATTGGGGACGGGAGAGAACACTGAAGCTTTCTTT
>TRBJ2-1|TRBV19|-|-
CASSIDQGIAEQFF
TGTGCCAGTAGTATAGATCAGGGAATCGCTGAGCAGTTCTTC
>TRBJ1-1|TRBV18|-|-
CASSPPKGLTEAFF
TGTGCCAGCTCACCACCTAAGGGGCTCACTGAAGCTTTCTTT
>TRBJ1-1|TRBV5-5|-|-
CASSSTGMAGNTEAFF
TGTGCCAGCAGCAGCACAGGGATGGCCGGGAACACTGAAGCTTTCTTT
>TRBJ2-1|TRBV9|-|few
CASSSRSVPSYNEQFF
TGTGCCAGCAGCTCCCGTAGTGTTCCCTCCTACAATGAGCAGTTCTTC
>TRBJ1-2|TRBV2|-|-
CASSEGQGINYGYTF
TGTGCCAGCAGTGAGGGGCAGGGGATCAACTATGGCTACACCTTC
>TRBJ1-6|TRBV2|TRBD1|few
CASSLDRGYNSPLHF
TGTGCCAGCAGCCTCGACAGGGGATATAATTCACCCCTCCACTTT
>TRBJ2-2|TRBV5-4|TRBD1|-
CASRNNRGPGELFF
TGTGCCAGCAGGAATAACAGGGGTCCCGGGGAGCTGTTTTTT
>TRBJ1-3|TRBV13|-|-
CASRSGLMSSGNTIYF
TGTGCCAGCAGGTCGGGACTTATGAGCTCTGGAAACACCATATATTTT
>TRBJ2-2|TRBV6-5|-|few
CASRQWSAGELFF
TGTGCCAGCAGGCAATGGAGCGCCGGGGAGCTGTTTTTT
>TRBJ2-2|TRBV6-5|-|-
CASSYSGNTGELFF
TGTGCCAGCAGTTACTCCGGGAACACCGGGGAGCTGTTTTTT
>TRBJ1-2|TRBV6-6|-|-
CASSSRGGYGYTF
TGTGCCAGCAGTTCTAGAGGGGGCTATGGCTACACCTTC
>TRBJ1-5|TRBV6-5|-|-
CASRKTGGSNQPQHF
TGTGCCAGCAGGAAGACAGGCGGTAGCAATCAGCCCCAGCATTTT
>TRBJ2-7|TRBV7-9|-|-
CASSLTGSEQYF
TGTGCCAGCAGCTTAACAGGGTCCGAGCAGTACTTC